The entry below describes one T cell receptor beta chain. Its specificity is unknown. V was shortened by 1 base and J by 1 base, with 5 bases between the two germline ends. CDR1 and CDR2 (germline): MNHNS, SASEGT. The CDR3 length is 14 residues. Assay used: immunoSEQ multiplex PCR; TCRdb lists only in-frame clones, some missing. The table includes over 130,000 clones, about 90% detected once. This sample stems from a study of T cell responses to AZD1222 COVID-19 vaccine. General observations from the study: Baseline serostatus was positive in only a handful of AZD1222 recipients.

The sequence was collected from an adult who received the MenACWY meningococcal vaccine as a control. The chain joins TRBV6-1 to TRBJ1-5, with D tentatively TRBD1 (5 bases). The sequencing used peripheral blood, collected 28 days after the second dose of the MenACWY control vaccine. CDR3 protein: CASSEGQSNQPQHF. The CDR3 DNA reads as TGTGCCAGCAGTGAAGGACAGAGCAATCAGCCCCAGCATTTT.